The clone carrying this T cell receptor (beta chain) appeared many times. Germline V CDR1 and CDR2: KGHSH, LQKENI. The length of the CDR3 is 15 residues. Losses at the gene ends were 3 bases for V and 1 base for J; bases not matched to a gene: 3. The data originate from a study of early T cells in non-severe SARS-CoV-2 infection. TCRdb itself ran the 5' RACE reads through MiXCR, one entry per CDR3 protein. Among approximately 110,000 distinct CDR3 sequences listed, approximately 15% were seen once. The gene calls are TRBV18 and TRBJ1-2, with 9 positions matching TRBD1. The source material was whole blood. The receptor comes from an adult who was a healthcare worker with PCR-confirmed SARS-CoV-2 infection or an uninfected control (not recorded which). CDR3 DNA sequence: TGTGCCAGCTCACCTGGGACAGGGATTAACTATGGCTACACCTTC. Its protein product is CASSPGTGINYGYTF.